By share, the clone carrying this T cell receptor (beta chain) ranks as medium-sized. Antigen: not known. The data stem from a study of CD8 T cells in ankylosing spondylitis. The CDR3 spans 14 residues. CDR1 and CDR2 (germline): SGDLS, YYNGEE. Trimming cost V 1 base and J 0 bases, with 5 bases left between them. Study outcomes and limitations: Seemingly distinctive of ankylosing spondylitis blood was a TCR beta motif formed by eight highly homologous variants. Disease-associated clones were reportedly significantly overrepresented in matched ankylosing spondylitis synovial fluid. Previously reported in reactive arthritis synovial fluid and blood were some of the motif variants.

MiXCR, applied by TCRdb to the 5' RACE reads, yields one record per CDR3 protein. The data contain 8,500 to 9,000 distinct CDR3 sequences, 3.9% of them seen just once; the ten biggest clones take up about 10%. The sample was blood, either unsorted or a sorted T cell fraction (not recorded which). The receptor's source is a female donor with ankylosing spondylitis or in good health (not recorded which). This chain joins TRBV9 and TRBJ1-3; D is uncertain. CDR3 nucleotide sequence: TGTGCCAGCAGCGTAAAGAGCTCTGGAAACACCATATATTTT. Amino acids: CASSVKSSGNTIYF.